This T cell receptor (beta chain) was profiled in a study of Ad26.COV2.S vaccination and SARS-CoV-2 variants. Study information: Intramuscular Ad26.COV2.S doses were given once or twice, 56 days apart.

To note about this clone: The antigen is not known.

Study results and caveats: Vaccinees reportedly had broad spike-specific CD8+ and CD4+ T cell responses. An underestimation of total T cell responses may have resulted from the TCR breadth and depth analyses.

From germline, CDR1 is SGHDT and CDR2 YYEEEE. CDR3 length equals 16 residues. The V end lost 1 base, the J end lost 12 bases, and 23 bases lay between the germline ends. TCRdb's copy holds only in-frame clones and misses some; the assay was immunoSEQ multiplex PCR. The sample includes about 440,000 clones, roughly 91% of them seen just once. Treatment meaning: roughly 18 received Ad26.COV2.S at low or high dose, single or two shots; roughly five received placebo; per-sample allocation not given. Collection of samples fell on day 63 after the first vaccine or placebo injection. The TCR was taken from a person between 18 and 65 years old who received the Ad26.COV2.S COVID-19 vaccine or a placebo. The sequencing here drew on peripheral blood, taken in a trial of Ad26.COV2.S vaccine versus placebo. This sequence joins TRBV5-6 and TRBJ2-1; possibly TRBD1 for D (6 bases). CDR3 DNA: TGTGCCAGCAGCTTGTCGAGAGGGGGTGCCCCAATGGCGCAGTTCTTC. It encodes CASSLSRGGAPMAQFF.